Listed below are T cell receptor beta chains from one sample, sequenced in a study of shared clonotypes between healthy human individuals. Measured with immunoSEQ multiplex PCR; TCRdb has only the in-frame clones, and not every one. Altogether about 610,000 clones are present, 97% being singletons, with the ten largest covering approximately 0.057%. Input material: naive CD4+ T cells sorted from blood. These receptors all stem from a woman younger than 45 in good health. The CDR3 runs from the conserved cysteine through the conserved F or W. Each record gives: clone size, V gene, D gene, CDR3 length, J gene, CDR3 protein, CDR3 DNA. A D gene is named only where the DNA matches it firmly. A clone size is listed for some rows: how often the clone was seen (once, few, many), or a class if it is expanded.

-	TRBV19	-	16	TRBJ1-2	CASRRKPSTDNYGYTF	TGTGCCAGTAGGAGGAAACCCAGTACCGATAACTATGGCTACACCTTC
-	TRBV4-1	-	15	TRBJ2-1	CASSLLSGTYNEQFF	TGCGCCAGCAGCCTTTTATCGGGAACCTACAATGAGCAGTTCTTC
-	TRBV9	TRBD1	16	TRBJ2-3	CASSFTDRTSTDTQYF	TGTGCCAGCAGTTTTACGGACAGGACTAGCACAGATACGCAGTATTTT
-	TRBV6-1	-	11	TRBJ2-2	CASILAGELFF	TGTGCCAGCATACTAGCCGGGGAGCTGTTTTTT
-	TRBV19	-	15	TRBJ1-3	CASTRGKSSGNTIYF	TGTGCCAGTACTCGGGGTAAGAGCTCTGGAAACACCATATATTTT
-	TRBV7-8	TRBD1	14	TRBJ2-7	CASRKDRVGYEQYF	TGTGCCAGCAGGAAAGACAGGGTAGGCTACGAGCAGTACTTC
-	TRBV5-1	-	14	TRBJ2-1	CASSLGQEYNEQFF	TGCGCCAGCAGCTTGGGACAGGAGTACAATGAGCAGTTCTTC
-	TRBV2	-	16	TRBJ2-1	CASSEEGQSSYNEQFF	TGTGCCAGCAGTGAAGAGGGACAAAGCTCCTACAATGAGCAGTTCTTC
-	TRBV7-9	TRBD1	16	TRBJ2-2	CASSPGTEINTGELFF	TGTGCCAGCAGCCCGGGGACAGAGATAAACACCGGGGAGCTGTTTTTT
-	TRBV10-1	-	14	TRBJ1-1	CASSLRGSNTEAFF	TGCGCCAGCAGTCTCAGGGGATCGAACACTGAAGCTTTCTTT
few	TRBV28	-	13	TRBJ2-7	CASSFVRAYEQYF	TGTGCCAGCAGTTTTGTCAGGGCCTACGAGCAGTACTTC
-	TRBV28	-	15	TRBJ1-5	CASSFTGLGLQPQHF	TGTGCCAGCAGTTTTACCGGACTGGGGCTTCAGCCCCAGCATTTT
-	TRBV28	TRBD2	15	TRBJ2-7	CASSPSGSYSYEQYF	TGTGCCAGCAGTCCAAGCGGGAGTTATAGCTACGAGCAGTACTTC
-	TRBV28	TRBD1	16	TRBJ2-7	CAAYSPSGTAYGEQYF	TGTGCCGCCTACTCCCCGTCCGGGACAGCCTATGGGGAGCAGTACTTC
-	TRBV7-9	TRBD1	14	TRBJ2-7	CASSQMGQGHEQYF	TGTGCCAGCAGCCAAATGGGACAGGGGCACGAGCAGTACTTC
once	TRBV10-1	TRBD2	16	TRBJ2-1	CASSESSPSGRVEQFF	TGCGCCAGCAGTGAGTCTAGCCCTAGCGGGAGAGTTGAGCAGTTCTTC
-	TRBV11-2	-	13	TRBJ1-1	CASSLDRQGGAFF	TGTGCCAGCAGCTTAGATCGCCAGGGTGGCGCTTTCTTT
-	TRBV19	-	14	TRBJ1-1	CASSRPFMNTEAFF	TGTGCCAGTAGCCGGCCTTTCATGAACACTGAAGCTTTCTTT
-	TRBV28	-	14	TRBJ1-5	CASSLSAGLQPQHF	TGTGCCAGCAGTTTATCGGCTGGTCTCCAGCCCCAGCATTTT
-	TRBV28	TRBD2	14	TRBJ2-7	CASTPRLAGHEQYF	TGTGCCAGCACACCTCGGCTAGCGGGCCACGAGCAGTACTTC
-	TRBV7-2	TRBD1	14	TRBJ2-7	CASSFGQGTNEQYF	TGTGCCAGCAGCTTTGGACAGGGGACGAACGAGCAGTACTTC
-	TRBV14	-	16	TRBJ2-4	CASSQKSGTVIGIQYF	TGTGCCAGCAGCCAAAAGTCGGGAACAGTAATTGGCATTCAGTACTTC
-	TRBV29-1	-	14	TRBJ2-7	CSIGDGGGFDEQYF	TGCAGCATTGGAGATGGAGGGGGCTTTGACGAGCAGTACTTC
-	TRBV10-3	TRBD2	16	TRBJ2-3	CAIRGLAGGPTDTQYF	TGTGCCATCAGAGGACTAGCGGGAGGGCCAACAGATACGCAGTATTTT
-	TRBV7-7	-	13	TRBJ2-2	CASSLADGGELFF	TGTGCCAGCAGCTTAGCGGATGGCGGGGAGCTGTTTTTT
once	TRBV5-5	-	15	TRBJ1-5	CASSLDGLFNQPQHF	TGTGCCAGCAGCTTGGACGGGCTTTTCAATCAGCCCCAGCATTTT
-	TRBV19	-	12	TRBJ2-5	CASSGVVETQYF	TGTGCCAGTAGCGGTGTGGTTGAGACCCAGTACTTC
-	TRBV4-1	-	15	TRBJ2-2	CASSLAAGRSGELFF	TGCGCCAGCAGCCTTGCGGCAGGGCGGTCCGGGGAGCTGTTTTTT
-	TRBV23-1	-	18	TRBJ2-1	CASRPSRLAKRSYNEQFF	TGCGCCAGCCGACCCTCCAGATTAGCGAAACGCTCCTACAATGAGCAGTTCTTC